Sequencing of this TCR beta chain was carried out in a study of graft-versus-host responses after intestinal transplantation. This clone was observed a single time. The CDR3 covers 16 residues. Trimming cost V 0 bases and J 3 bases; bases outside gene matches: 5. Germline values: CDR1 MGHRA, CDR2 YSYEKL. Researchers processed graft tissue to release intraepithelial and lamina propria lymphocytes. Libraries were prepared by immunoSEQ multiplex PCR; TCRdb keeps only in-frame clonotypes and omits some of them. The sample lists 35,000 to 40,000 clones; about 90% were seen once. The sequencing here drew on ileum tissue, taken more than 200 days after intestinal transplant. This TCR was recovered from a human patient who received an intestinal transplant, so some T cells may come from the graft donor. This chain connects TRBV4-1 to TRBJ2-1; 7 positions match TRBD2. The CDR3 protein is CASSQDMTGGYNEQFF. The CDR3 region has the DNA TGCGCCAGCAGCCAAGATATGACGGGGGGCTACAATGAGCAGTTCTTC.